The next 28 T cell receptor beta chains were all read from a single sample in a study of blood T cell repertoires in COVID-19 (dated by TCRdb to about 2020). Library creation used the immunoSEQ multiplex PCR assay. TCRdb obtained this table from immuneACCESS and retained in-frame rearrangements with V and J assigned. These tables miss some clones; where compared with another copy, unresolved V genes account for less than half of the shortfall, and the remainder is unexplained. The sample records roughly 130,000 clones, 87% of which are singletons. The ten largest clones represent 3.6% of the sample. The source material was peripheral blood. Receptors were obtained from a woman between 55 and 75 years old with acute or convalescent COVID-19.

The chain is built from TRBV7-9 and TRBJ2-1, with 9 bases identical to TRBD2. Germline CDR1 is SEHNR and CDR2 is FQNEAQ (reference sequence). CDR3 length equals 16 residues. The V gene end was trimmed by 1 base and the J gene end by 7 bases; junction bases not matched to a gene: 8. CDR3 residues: CASSLEPGLARNEQFF. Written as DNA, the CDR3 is TGTGCCAGCAGCTTAGAACCTGGACTAGCGAGGAATGAGCAGTTCTTC.

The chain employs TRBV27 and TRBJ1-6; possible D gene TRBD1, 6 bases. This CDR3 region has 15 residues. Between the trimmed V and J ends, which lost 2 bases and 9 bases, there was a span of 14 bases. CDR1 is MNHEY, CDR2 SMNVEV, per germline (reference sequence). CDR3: CASSLTGTIGSPLHF. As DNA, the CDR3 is TGTGCCAGCAGTTTAACCGGGACAATTGGTTCACCCCTCCACTTT.

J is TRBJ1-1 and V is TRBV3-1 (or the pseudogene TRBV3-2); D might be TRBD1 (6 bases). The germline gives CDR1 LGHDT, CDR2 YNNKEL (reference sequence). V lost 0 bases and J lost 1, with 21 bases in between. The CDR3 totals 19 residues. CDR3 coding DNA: TGTGCCAGCAGCCAAGATCTTCCCAGGGCCTGGGGGCCGAACACTGAAGCTTTCTTT. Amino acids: CASSQDLPRAWGPNTEAFF.

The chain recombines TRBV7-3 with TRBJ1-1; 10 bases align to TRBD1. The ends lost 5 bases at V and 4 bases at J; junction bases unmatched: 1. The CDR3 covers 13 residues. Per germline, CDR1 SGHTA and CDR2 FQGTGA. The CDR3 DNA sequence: TGTGCCAGCAGCCGGACAGGGGGCACTGAAGCTTTCTTT. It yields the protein CASSRTGGTEAFF.

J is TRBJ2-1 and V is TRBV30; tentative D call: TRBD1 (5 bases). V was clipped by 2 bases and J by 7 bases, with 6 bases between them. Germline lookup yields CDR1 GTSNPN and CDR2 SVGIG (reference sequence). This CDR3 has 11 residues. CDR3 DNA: TGTGCCTGGAGTCCAGGGAATGAGCAGTTCTTC. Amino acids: CAWSPGNEQFF.

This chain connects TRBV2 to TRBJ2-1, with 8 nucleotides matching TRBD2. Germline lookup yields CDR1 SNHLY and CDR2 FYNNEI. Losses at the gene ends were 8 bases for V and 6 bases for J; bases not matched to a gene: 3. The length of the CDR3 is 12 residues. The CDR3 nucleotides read TGTGCCAGCCAGCGGGAGCGCAATGAGCAGTTCTTC. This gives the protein CASQRERNEQFF.

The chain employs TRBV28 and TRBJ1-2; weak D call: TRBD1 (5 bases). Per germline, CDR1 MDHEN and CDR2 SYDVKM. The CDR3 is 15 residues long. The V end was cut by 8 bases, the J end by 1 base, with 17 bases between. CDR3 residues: CASSEGGTGNYGYTF. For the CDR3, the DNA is TGTGCCAGCTCCGAGGGAGGGACGGGTAACTATGGCTACACCTTC.

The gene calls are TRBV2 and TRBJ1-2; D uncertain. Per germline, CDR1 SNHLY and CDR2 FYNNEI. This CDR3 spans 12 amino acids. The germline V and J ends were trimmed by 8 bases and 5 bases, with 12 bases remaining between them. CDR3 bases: TGTGCCAGCCTGACCTCCGGGTATGGCTACACCTTC. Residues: CASLTSGYGYTF. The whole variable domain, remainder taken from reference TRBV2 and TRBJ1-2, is EPEVTQTPSHQVTQMGQEVILRCVPISNHLYFYWYRQILGQKVEFLVSFYNNEISEKSEIFDDQFSVERPDGSNFTLKIRSTKLEDSAMYFCASLTSGYGYTFGSGTRLTVV.

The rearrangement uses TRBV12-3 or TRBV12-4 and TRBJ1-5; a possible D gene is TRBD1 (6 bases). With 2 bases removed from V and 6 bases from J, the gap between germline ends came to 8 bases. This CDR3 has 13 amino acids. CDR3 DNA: TGTGCCAGCAGTTTAACAGGGTCTCAGCCCCAGCATTTT. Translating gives CASSLTGSQPQHF.

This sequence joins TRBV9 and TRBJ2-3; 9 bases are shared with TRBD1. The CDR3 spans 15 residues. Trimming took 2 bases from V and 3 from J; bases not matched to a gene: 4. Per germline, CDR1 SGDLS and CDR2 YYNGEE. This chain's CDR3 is CASSVFGTGTDTQYF. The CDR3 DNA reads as TGTGCCAGCAGCGTCTTCGGGACAGGGACAGATACGCAGTATTTT.

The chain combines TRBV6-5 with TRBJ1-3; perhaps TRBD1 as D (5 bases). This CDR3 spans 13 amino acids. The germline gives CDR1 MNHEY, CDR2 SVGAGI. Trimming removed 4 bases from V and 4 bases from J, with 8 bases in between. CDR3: CASSLAGGNTIYF. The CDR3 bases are TGTGCCAGCAGTTTGGCAGGGGGAAACACCATATATTTT.

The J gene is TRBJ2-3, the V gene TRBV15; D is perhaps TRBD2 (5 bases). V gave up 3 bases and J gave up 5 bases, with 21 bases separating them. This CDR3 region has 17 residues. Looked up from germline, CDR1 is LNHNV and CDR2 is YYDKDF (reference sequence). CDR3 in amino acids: CATSSFPTGGLGDTQYF. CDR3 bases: TGTGCCACCAGCAGCTTTCCTACGGGCGGGCTGGGAGATACGCAGTATTTT.

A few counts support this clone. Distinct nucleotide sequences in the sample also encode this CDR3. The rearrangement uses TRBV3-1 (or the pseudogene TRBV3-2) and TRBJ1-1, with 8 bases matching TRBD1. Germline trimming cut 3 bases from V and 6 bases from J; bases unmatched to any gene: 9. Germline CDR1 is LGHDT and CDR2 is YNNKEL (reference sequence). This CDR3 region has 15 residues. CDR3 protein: CASSQGQGASSEAFF. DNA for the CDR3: TGTGCCAGCAGCCAGGGTCAGGGGGCGAGCTCTGAAGCTTTCTTT.

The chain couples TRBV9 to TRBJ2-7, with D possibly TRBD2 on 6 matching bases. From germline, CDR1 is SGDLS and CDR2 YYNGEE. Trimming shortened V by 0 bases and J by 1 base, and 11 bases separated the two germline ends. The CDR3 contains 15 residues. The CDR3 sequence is CASSVVSGESYEQYV. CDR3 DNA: TGTGCCAGCAGCGTAGTTAGCGGTGAGTCCTACGAGCAGTACGTC.

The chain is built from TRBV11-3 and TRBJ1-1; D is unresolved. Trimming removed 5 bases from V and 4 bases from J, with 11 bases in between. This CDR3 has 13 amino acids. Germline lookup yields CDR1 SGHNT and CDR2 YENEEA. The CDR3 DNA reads TGTGCCAGCAGCACAGTAAGTAGCACTGAAGCTTTCTTT. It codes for CASSTVSSTEAFF.

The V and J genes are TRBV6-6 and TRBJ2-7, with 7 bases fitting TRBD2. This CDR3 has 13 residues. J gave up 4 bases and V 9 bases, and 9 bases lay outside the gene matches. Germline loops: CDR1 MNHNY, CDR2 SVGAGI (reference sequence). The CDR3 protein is CASQWRESYEQYV. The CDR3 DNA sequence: TGTGCCAGTCAGTGGCGGGAGTCTTACGAGCAGTACGTC.

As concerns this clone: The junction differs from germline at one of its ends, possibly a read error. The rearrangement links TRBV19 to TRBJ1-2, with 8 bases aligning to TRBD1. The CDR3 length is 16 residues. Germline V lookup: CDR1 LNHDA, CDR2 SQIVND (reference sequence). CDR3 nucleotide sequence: TGTGCCAGTACTATACAGGGCGGGACAGGATCCTATGGCTACACCTTC. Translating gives CASTIQGGTGSYGYTF.

CDR3 coding DNA: TGTGCCAGCAGTTCCGAGGGAGAGACCCAGTACTTC. Its protein is CASSSEGETQYF. The chain recombines TRBV6-6 with TRBJ2-5, with D tentatively TRBD2 (5 bases). From germline, CDR1 is MNHNY and CDR2 SVGAGI (reference sequence). The CDR3 contains 12 residues. V lost 4 bases and J lost 4, with 7 bases in between.

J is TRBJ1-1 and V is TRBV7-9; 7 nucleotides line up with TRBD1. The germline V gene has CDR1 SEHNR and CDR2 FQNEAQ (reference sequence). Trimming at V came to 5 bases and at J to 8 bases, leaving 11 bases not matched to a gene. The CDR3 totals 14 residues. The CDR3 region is CASSAQTGLTEAFF. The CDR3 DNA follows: TGTGCCAGCAGCGCCCAGACAGGGCTGACAGAAGCTTTCTTT.

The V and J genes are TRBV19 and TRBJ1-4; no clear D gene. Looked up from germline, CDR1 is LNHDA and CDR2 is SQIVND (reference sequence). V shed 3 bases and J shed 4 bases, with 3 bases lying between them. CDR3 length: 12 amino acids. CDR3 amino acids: CASSIVNEKLFF. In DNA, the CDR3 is TGTGCCAGTAGTATCGTTAATGAAAAACTGTTTTTT.

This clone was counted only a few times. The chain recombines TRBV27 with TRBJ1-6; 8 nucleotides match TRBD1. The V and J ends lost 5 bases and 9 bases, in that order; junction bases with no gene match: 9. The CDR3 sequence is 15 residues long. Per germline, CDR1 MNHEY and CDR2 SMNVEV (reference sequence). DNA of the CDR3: TGTGCCAGCAGTCCGCAGGGGGCACACGTTTCACCCCTCCACTTT. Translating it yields CASSPQGAHVSPLHF.

This CDR3 is CASSPLAGLAKTQYF. The CDR3 DNA is TGTGCCAGCAGCCCCCTAGCCGGACTAGCGAAGACCCAGTACTTC. The gene calls are TRBV7-9 and TRBJ2-5, with TRBD2 matching 9 bases. The germline CDR1 and CDR2 sequences are SEHNR and FQNEAQ (reference sequence). V was clipped by 5 bases and J by 6 bases; unmatched bases: 10. The CDR3 is made up of 15 amino acids.

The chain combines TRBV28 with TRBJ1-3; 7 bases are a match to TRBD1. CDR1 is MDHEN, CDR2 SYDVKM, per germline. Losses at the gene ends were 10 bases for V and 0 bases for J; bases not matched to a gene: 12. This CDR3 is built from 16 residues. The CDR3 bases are TGTGCCACCACGTCTGGGACAGCTAGCTCTGGAAACACCATATATTTT. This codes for CATTSGTASSGNTIYF.

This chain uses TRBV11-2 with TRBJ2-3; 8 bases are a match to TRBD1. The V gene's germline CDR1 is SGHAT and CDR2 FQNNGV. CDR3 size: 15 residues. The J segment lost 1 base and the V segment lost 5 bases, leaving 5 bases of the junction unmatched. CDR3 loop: CASSTGQGGTDTQYF. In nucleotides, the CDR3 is TGTGCCAGCAGCACCGGACAGGGTGGCACAGATACGCAGTATTTT.

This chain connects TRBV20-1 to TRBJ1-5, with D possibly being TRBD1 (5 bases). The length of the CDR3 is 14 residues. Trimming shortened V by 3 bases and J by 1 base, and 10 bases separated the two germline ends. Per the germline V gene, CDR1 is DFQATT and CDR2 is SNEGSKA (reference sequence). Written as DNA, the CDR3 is TGCAGTGCTAGTGGGGGAGGGAGCAATCAGCCCCAGCATTTT. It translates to CSASGGGSNQPQHF.

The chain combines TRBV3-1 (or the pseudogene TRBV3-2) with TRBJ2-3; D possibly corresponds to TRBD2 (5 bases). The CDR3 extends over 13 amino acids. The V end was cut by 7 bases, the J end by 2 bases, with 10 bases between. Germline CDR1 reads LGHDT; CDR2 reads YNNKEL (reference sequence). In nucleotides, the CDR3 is TGTGCCAGCAACGGAGCGGCCACAGATACGCAGTATTTT. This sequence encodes CASNGAATDTQYF.

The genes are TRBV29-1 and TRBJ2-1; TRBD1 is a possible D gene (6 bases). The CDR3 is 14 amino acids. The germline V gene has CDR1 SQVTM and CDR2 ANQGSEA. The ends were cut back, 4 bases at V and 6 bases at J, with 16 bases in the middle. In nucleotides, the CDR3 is TGCAGCGTTGGGGTGGGACATCCCCTCAATGAGCAGTTCTTC. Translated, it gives CSVGVGHPLNEQFF.

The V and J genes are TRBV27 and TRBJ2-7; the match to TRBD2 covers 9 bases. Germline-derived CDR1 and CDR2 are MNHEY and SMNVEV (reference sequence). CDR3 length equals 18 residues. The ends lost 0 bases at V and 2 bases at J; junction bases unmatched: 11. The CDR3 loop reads CASSLSAWAGGLPYEQYF. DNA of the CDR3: TGTGCCAGCAGTTTATCGGCGTGGGCGGGAGGGTTGCCCTACGAGCAGTACTTC.